These 31 T cell receptor beta chains originate from one sample sequenced in a study of regulatory T cells in long-lasting Graves disease. Arm-PCR of CDR3 regions with iRepertoire HTBI primers generated TCR beta libraries. In TCRdb, the multiplex PCR reads were re-called with MiXCR into one record per CDR3 protein. Of approximately 400,000 distinct CDR3 sequences listed, roughly 20% are singletons. Time point of the sample: persistent/refractory GD, antithyroid drugs over 5 years with positive TRAb. Preparation of the TCR library used RNA extracted from PBMCs. The sequencing here drew on peripheral blood mononuclear cells (PBMCs), taken when the disease was refractory, from a patient treated with antithyroid drugs. The receptors were gathered from a middle-aged woman with Graves disease.

The chain uses TRBV10-1 and TRBJ2-7, with D possibly TRBD1 on 5 matching bases. V shed 3 bases and J shed 7 bases, with 13 bases lying between them. There are 13 residues in the CDR3. Germline-derived CDR1 and CDR2 are WNHNN and SYGVQD (reference sequence). The CDR3 DNA reads as TGCGCCAGCAGTGATCACAGGCTGGGTGAGCAGTACTTC. It yields the protein CASSDHRLGEQYF.

The chain uses TRBV10-2 and TRBJ2-7, with D unclear. The CDR3 loop spans 12 amino acids. Germline CDR1 is WSHSY and CDR2 is SAAADI. The V end lost 5 bases, the J end lost 3 bases, and 8 bases lay between the germline ends. CDR3 region: CASSFAIYEQYF. CDR3 bases: TGCGCCAGCAGTTTCGCAATCTACGAGCAGTACTTC.

This clonotype was detected ten times or more. The V call is TRBV5-1, the J call TRBJ2-2, with 12 nucleotides matching TRBD2. The V gene's germline CDR1 is SGHRS and CDR2 YFSETQ. The CDR3 totals 16 residues. V lost 2 bases, J lost 3 bases, and 2 bases stayed unmatched. CDR3 sequence (DNA): TGCGCCAGCAGCTTCGGACTAGCGGGACACACCGGGGAGCTGTTTTTT. Residues: CASSFGLAGHTGELFF.

This clonotype came up a few times. The rearrangement links TRBV5-5 to TRBJ1-1; a possible D gene is TRBD1 (5 bases). This CDR3 has 13 residues. Germline V gene sequence: CDR1 SGHKS, CDR2 YYEKEE (reference sequence). The V gene lost 9 bases and the J gene lost 0 bases, with 12 bases spanning the gap. Here the CDR3 DNA reads TGTGCCACCCACGGAGGGGTGAACACTGAAGCTTTCTTT. Protein sequence: CATHGGVNTEAFF. Together with reference TRBV5-5 and TRBJ1-1, the CDR3 gives the full variable domain: DAGVTQSPTHLIKTRGQQVTLRCSPISGHKSVSWYQQVLGQGPQFIFQYYEKEERGRGNFPDRFSARQFPNYSSELNVNALLLGDSALYLCATHGGVNTEAFFGQGTRLTVV.

The chain employs TRBV6-4 and TRBJ1-1, with D uncertain. Germline loops: CDR1 MRHNA, CDR2 SNTAGT. The CDR3 loop spans 13 amino acids. V lost 6 bases and J lost 5, with 13 bases in between. CDR3 in DNA: TGTGCCAGCAGCCCGTGGATTGGTACTGAAGCTTTCTTT. Protein: CASSPWIGTEAFF.

This clonotype showed up many times. The junction shows a germline mismatch at one end, possibly a read error. This rearrangement joins TRBV5-1 to TRBJ1-2; D might be TRBD1 (5 bases). This CDR3 comprises 15 residues. Germline values: CDR1 SGHRS, CDR2 YFSETQ. The CDR3 region is CASSTGPRGDYRYTF. Written as DNA, the CDR3 is TGCGCCAGCAGCACGGGACCGCGGGGTGACTATCGCTACACCTTC.

This clonotype has at least ten counts. The chain links TRBV28 to TRBJ1-5; D is possibly TRBD1 (5 bases). Germline loops: CDR1 MDHEN, CDR2 SYDVKM. CDR3 length equals 16 residues. V shed 6 bases and J shed 2 bases, with 17 bases lying between them. Written as DNA, the CDR3 is TGTGCCAGCAGGGCACGGGGGTTTAAGGGCAATCAGCCCCAGCATTTT. Protein sequence: CASRARGFKGNQPQHF.

Points on this clonotype: One end of the junction is discordant with germline, which a read error may explain. The chain links TRBV5-1 to TRBJ1-4; D is unresolved. Germline CDR1 and CDR2: SGHRS and YFSETQ. The CDR3 contains 14 residues. The CDR3: CASSLLVTNEKLFF. The CDR3, as DNA: TGTGCCAGCAGCTTGCTAGTAACTAATGAAAAACTGTTTTTT.

CDR3: CASRVTRYSNQPQHF. CDR3 bases: TGTGCCAGCAGGGTAACACGGTATAGCAATCAGCCCCAGCATTTT. The V gene is TRBV6-2 or TRBV6-3, the J gene TRBJ1-5, with no clear D. Germline V gives CDR1 MNHEY, CDR2 SVGEGT. The CDR3 is 15 residues long. Trimming took off 6 bases at V and 0 bases at J, with 12 bases between the two ends.

Points on this clonotype: A much larger clone differs from this one at a single base, so this may be a read error. It is likely a read error, because the conserved phenylalanine at the end of the CDR3 is missing. V and J are TRBV20-1 and TRBJ1-1; D not certain. Germline loops: CDR1 DFQATT, CDR2 SNEGSKA (reference sequence). This CDR3 has 15 amino acids. With 0 bases removed from V and 1 base from J, the gap between germline ends came to 12 bases. This CDR3 is CSARDLDHGNTEAFS. In DNA form, the CDR3 reads TGCAGTGCTAGAGATTTGGACCATGGGAACACTGAAGCTTTCTCT.

This clonotype has ten or more counts. V and J are TRBV2 and TRBJ2-7; 11 positions agree with TRBD2. Germline V gene sequence: CDR1 SNHLY, CDR2 FYNNEI. Losses at the gene ends were 7 bases for V and 7 bases for J; bases not matched to a gene: 9. This CDR3 has 14 amino acids. CDR3 in amino acids: CASTLLAGEWEQYF. The DNA of the CDR3 is TGTGCCAGCACCCTACTAGCGGGGGAGTGGGAGCAGTACTTC. Looking up the rest from reference TRBV2 and TRBJ2-7 gives the full variable domain: EPEVTQTPSHQVTQMGQEVILRCVPISNHLYFYWYRQILGQKVEFLVSFYNNEISEKSEIFDDQFSVERPDGSNFTLKIRSTKLEDSAMYFCASTLLAGEWEQYFGPGTRLTVT.

This clonotype came up many times. The rearrangement uses TRBV6-2 or TRBV6-3 and TRBJ2-5, with 8 bases aligning to TRBD2. This CDR3 region has 15 residues. Germline CDR1 is MNHEY and CDR2 is SVGEGT. V dropped 0 bases and J dropped 4; count of bases not matched to a gene: 4. Here the CDR3 reads CASSYSTGGGETQYF. The CDR3 DNA reads TGTGCCAGCAGTTACTCGACGGGGGGGGGAGAGACCCAGTACTTC.

This clonotype was found many times. The chain recombines TRBV28 with TRBJ2-7; tentative D call: TRBD1 (5 bases). This CDR3 contains 15 residues. The germline CDR1 and CDR2 sequences are MDHEN and SYDVKM. Trimming pared 6 bases from V and 0 bases from J, leaving 15 bases between. CDR3 sequence (DNA): TGTGCCAGCAGCCAGGGATCTCCGAACTCCTACGAGCAGTACTTC. The encoded protein is CASSQGSPNSYEQYF.

The chain couples TRBV5-1 to TRBJ2-5, with 9 bases that match TRBD2. The J call is in doubt because the DNA end fits TRBJ2-1 better. Germline V gives CDR1 SGHRS, CDR2 YFSETQ. This CDR3 comprises 14 residues. In DNA, the CDR3 is TGCGCCAGCAGCTTCCTCGGGCGGGAGGGTGAGCAGTTCTTC. Its translation is CASSFLGREGEQFF.

The V gene is TRBV9, the J gene TRBJ1-1; D is perhaps TRBD1 (6 bases). The V end lost 3 bases, the J end lost 1 base, and 22 bases lay between the germline ends. Germline V gene sequence: CDR1 SGDLS, CDR2 YYNGEE. This CDR3 comprises 18 residues. The CDR3 is CASSAYRASPLQNTEAFF. The CDR3 nucleotides read TGTGCCAGCAGCGCCTACAGGGCTTCCCCCCTCCAGAACACTGAAGCTTTCTTT.

The table lists this clonotype with a count of one. The V and J genes are TRBV11-2 and TRBJ2-3, with D possibly matching TRBD2 (5 bases). The CDR3 contains 16 residues. CDR1 SGHAT and CDR2 FQNNGV come from the germline V gene. The ends were cut back, 0 bases at V and 4 bases at J, with 14 bases in the middle. The CDR3 protein is CASSLDGDFSPDTQYF. The CDR3 nucleotides read TGTGCCAGCAGCTTAGACGGGGATTTTTCTCCAGATACGCAGTATTTT.

This clonotype was found many times. The gene calls are TRBV7-8 and TRBJ1-5; 8 positions match TRBD1. With 1 base clipped from V and 2 bases from J, the junction kept 10 bases outside the gene matches. CDR3 size: 18 residues. Germline lookup yields CDR1 SGHVS and CDR2 FQNEAQ. CDR3 protein: CASSLGASGGIGNQPQHF. The CDR3 coding sequence is TGTGCCAGCAGCTTAGGTGCCTCAGGGGGCATTGGCAATCAGCCCCAGCATTTT.

The chain joins TRBV28 to TRBJ2-7; TRBD2 agrees at 9 bases. Per the germline V gene, CDR1 is MDHEN and CDR2 is SYDVKM. The CDR3 length is 19 residues. The trim removed 6 bases at V and 2 bases at J, leaving 20 bases unmatched. The CDR3 loop is CASSQESPLPSGKTYEQYF. CDR3 bases: TGTGCCAGCAGCCAAGAAAGTCCCTTACCTAGCGGGAAAACCTACGAGCAGTACTTC.

This clonotype occurred many times. This sequence joins TRBV28 and TRBJ2-7; possibly TRBD1 for D (5 bases). CDR1 and CDR2 from the germline V gene are MDHEN and SYDVKM. Trimming took 2 bases from V and 6 from J, leaving 11 bases between them. The CDR3 contains 13 residues. CDR3 nucleotides: TGTGCCAGCAGTTTAATCTGGGGCGGCGAGCAGTACTTC. As protein: CASSLIWGGEQYF.

The sample holds many counts of this clonotype. The rearrangement links TRBV28 to TRBJ2-7; no definite D call. The CDR3 extends over 15 amino acids. V lost 2 bases, J lost 4 bases, and 15 bases lay in between. Germline CDR1 MDHEN, CDR2 SYDVKM. CDR3 loop: CASSLKALWGYEQYF. In DNA, the CDR3 is TGTGCCAGCAGTTTAAAAGCACTTTGGGGTTACGAGCAGTACTTC.

This clonotype was seen many times. V usage is TRBV10-1 and J usage is TRBJ2-6; tentatively, D is TRBD1 or TRBD2 (5 bases each). The CDR3 spans 16 residues. V lost 5 bases, J lost 0 bases, and 11 bases lay in between. The germline V gene has CDR1 WNHNN and CDR2 SYGVQD (reference sequence). CDR3 coding DNA: TGCGCCAGCAGTCCTGGGGGTGCCTCTGGGGCCAACGTCCTGACTTTC. This sequence encodes CASSPGGASGANVLTF.

On this clonotype itself: With only one base between it and a far larger clone, this is likely a read error. The rearrangement links TRBV11-2 to TRBJ2-1; TRBD1 might be the D (6 bases). The CDR3 covers 13 residues. Germline CDR1 SGHAT, CDR2 FQNNGV. V shed 5 bases and J shed 10 bases, with 15 bases lying between them. CDR3 bases: TGTGCCAGCAGCGCATACAGGGAGTACGAGCAGTTCTTC. It is translated as CASSAYREYEQFF. The variable domain in full, with the rest retrieved from reference TRBV11-2 and TRBJ2-1, is EAGVAQSPRYKIIEKRQSVAFWCNPISGHATLYWYQQILGQGPKLLIQFQNNGVVDDSQLPKDRFSAERLKGVDSTLKIQPAKLEDSAVYLCASSAYREYEQFFGPGTRLTVL.

Only a few counts were recorded for this clonotype. The chain links TRBV7-9 to TRBJ2-5; the match to TRBD2 covers 9 bases. The CDR3 is 15 residues long. The V segment lost 5 bases and the J segment 3 bases; nucleotides outside the gene matches: 7. Germline V gene data show CDR1 as SEHNR and CDR2 as FQNEAQ (reference sequence). CDR3 sequence (DNA): TGTGCCAGCAGCCCTCCGGGACTAGCTAAAGAGACCCAGTACTTC. As protein: CASSPPGLAKETQYF.

This chain links TRBV7-9 with TRBJ2-5, with 7 nucleotides matching TRBD2. Germline V CDR1 and CDR2: SEHNR, FQNEAQ (reference sequence). This CDR3 comprises 14 residues. The trim removed 4 bases at V and 5 bases at J, leaving 7 bases unmatched. CDR3 nucleotides: TGTGCCAGCAGCTCTCCGACCGGGGGGGAGACCCAGTACTTC. It encodes CASSSPTGGETQYF.

At least ten counts were recorded for this clonotype. V and J are TRBV6-1 and TRBJ2-7; no reliable D call. V was trimmed by 7 bases and J by 3 bases, leaving 13 bases between them. This CDR3 has 13 residues. Germline-derived CDR1 and CDR2 are MNHNS and SASEGT. In nucleotides, the CDR3 is TGTGCCAGCACCCCCAGGCCTCTCTACGAGCAGTACTTC. Its protein product is CASTPRPLYEQYF.

The V call is TRBV7-2, the J call TRBJ2-3, with 10 nucleotides matching TRBD2. The trim removed 5 bases at V and 5 bases at J, leaving 10 bases unmatched. CDR3 length: 16 residues. Germline assignment: CDR1 SGHTA and CDR2 FQGNSA. The CDR3 coding sequence is TGTGCCAGCAGCCCCCGGCTAGCGGGAGAAATAGATACGCAGTATTTT. It encodes CASSPRLAGEIDTQYF.

This CDR3 is CSAVREVNTEAFF. The CDR3, as DNA: TGCAGTGCTGTACGAGAGGTGAACACTGAAGCTTTCTTT. V gene TRBV20-1 combines with J gene TRBJ1-1; D ambiguous. Per the germline V gene, CDR1 is DFQATT and CDR2 is SNEGSKA (reference sequence). CDR3 size: 13 residues. V gave up 5 bases and J gave up 0 bases, with 10 bases separating them.

This clonotype has at least ten counts. The chain carries TRBV2 and TRBJ1-6; D is unclear. Trimming cost V 5 bases and J 6 bases, with 14 bases left between them. There are 15 residues in the CDR3. Germline CDR1 is SNHLY and CDR2 is FYNNEI. CDR3 residues: CASSRHPSGNSPLHF. CDR3 DNA sequence: TGTGCCAGCAGTCGACATCCAAGCGGTAATTCACCCCTCCACTTT.

The chain carries TRBV19 and TRBJ2-7; 10 nucleotides agree with TRBD2. Germline V lookup: CDR1 LNHDA, CDR2 SQIVND (reference sequence). This CDR3 has 14 amino acids. J was trimmed by 3 bases and V by 6 bases; bases with no gene match: 5. The DNA for the CDR3 is TGTGCCAGTAGAACTTCTAGCGGGAGCTACGAGCAGTACTTC. The encoded protein is CASRTSSGSYEQYF.

The sample holds many counts of this clonotype. At one end the junction does not follow the germline gene, possibly because of a read error. The chain recombines TRBV12-3 or TRBV12-4 with TRBJ2-7; D unclear. The CDR3 is 12 amino acids. The CDR3: CASSPSIHEQYF. The CDR3 nucleotides are TGTGCCAGCAGCCCATCGATTCACGAACAGTACTTC.

This clonotype was counted a few times. This CDR3 reads CASSSQGPSQPQHF. The CDR3 nucleotides are TGTGCCAGCAGTTCACAGGGGCCAAGTCAGCCCCAGCATTTT. The chain combines TRBV12-3 or TRBV12-4 with TRBJ1-5; 7 positions match TRBD1. The CDR3 has 14 residues. J gave up 6 bases and V 4 bases, and 6 bases lay outside the gene matches.